A single sample gave rise to the 13 T cell receptor beta chains below, sequenced in a study of tumor-infiltrating lymphocytes in primary liver carcinoma. Reverse transcription of around 0.45 ug total RNA with a constant-region primer produced TCR beta cDNA. Libraries for TCR beta were built through three nested multiplex PCR rounds, which together made up a slightly modified ARM-PCR procedure. The first two PCR rounds used TRBV1-TRBV30 primers with a Cbeta primer, 9 to 11 cycles each. TCRdb re-called the multiplex PCR reads through MiXCR, storing one row per CDR3 protein. The sample lists approximately 54,000 distinct CDR3 sequences, about 68% occurring once. Between roughly 20 and 31 mg of unsorted bulk tissue served as the source from which RNA and DNA were co-extracted. The sample taken for sequencing was liver tumor tissue from sampling region 2. Indicated subset: tumor region T2, inferior pole. Source of these receptors: a man aged 35-49 years with primary liver carcinoma and hepatitis B virus infection.

A few counts support this clonotype. Given a much more abundant clone one base away, this may be a read error. The chain combines TRBV12-3 or TRBV12-4 with TRBJ1-2; 8 bases fit TRBD1. The ends lost 11 bases at V and 2 bases at J; junction bases unmatched: 16. This CDR3 is 16 amino acids long. CDR3: CAVLIRGRGQNYGYTF. As DNA, the CDR3 is TGTGCCGTCCTCATTCGGGGCAGGGGGCAGAACTATGGCTACACCTTC.

In the case of this clonotype: A junction end diverges from the germline sequence, so it may reflect a read error. V and J are TRBV5-1 and TRBJ1-6; no definite D call. Germline values: CDR1 SGHRS, CDR2 YFSETQ. The CDR3 runs to 13 residues. The chain's CDR3 is CASMEREESPLHF. The CDR3 bases are TGCGCCAGCATGGAAAGGGAAGAATCACCTCTCCACTTT.

The chain joins TRBV5-4 to TRBJ1-1; D gene uncertain. V was clipped by 4 bases and J by 5 bases, with 18 bases between them. The CDR3 extends over 15 amino acids. Germline V gives CDR1 SGHNT, CDR2 YYREEE (reference sequence). CDR3 in DNA: TGTGCCAGCAGCCTCGCCCCGGGGATGGTTACTGAAGCTTTCTTT. This gives the protein CASSLAPGMVTEAFF.

This rearrangement joins TRBV7-9 to TRBJ2-3; 7 bases are shared with TRBD1. Trimming removed 5 bases from V and 4 bases from J; junction bases left unmatched: 18. Germline V gives CDR1 SEHNR, CDR2 FQNEAQ (reference sequence). The CDR3 sequence is 18 residues long. The CDR3 loop reads CASSTGDQTILPPDTQYF. The CDR3 nucleotides read TGTGCCAGCAGCACAGGGGACCAGACAATCCTCCCACCAGATACGCAGTATTTT.

The chain joins TRBV20-1 to TRBJ2-3, with 8 nucleotides matching TRBD1. Germline CDR1 reads DFQATT; CDR2 reads SNEGSKA (reference sequence). CDR3 size: 15 residues. The CDR3 is CRGIGTGPFRDTQYF. Here the CDR3 DNA reads TGCAGAGGCATCGGGACAGGACCTTTCAGAGATACGCAGTATTTT.

This chain links TRBV7-8 with TRBJ2-1, with D hard to call. Germline lookup yields CDR1 SGHVS and CDR2 FQNEAQ. The CDR3 is 15 amino acids. Trimming took 5 bases from V and 5 from J, leaving 16 bases between them. The CDR3 nucleotides are TGTGCCAGCAGCAAAAGAGGACCGGCGAACAATGAGCAGTTCTTC. It encodes CASSKRGPANNEQFF.

This chain uses TRBV11-2 with TRBJ2-5, with D perhaps being TRBD1 or TRBD2 (5 bases each). Trimming pared 11 bases from V and 5 bases from J, leaving 24 bases between. CDR3 length equals 15 residues. Germline V CDR1 and CDR2: SGHAT, FQNNGV. CDR3 bases: TGTGCCGGCACCTTAAAGCCCTGGGACGGGGAGACCCAGTACTTC. Amino acid sequence: CAGTLKPWDGETQYF.

This clonotype was picked up one time. The junction does not match germline at one end; this may be a read error. The rearrangement joins TRBV11-2 to TRBJ2-7; D possibly corresponds to TRBD1 (6 bases). The CDR3 extends over 17 amino acids. CDR1 is SGHAT and CDR2 is FQNNGV in the germline V gene. The CDR3 DNA reads TGTGTCAGCAGCTTAGACTTCGGGACACCCAGCTCCTATGAGGAGTACTTC. Residues: CVSSLDFGTPSSYEEYF.

Worth noting for this clonotype: A much larger clone lies a single base off, so this may be a read error. The V call is TRBV29-1, the J call TRBJ2-1; D not certain. CDR1 and CDR2 from the germline V gene are SQVTM and ANQGSEA. V was clipped by 4 bases and J by 3 bases, with 13 bases between them. The CDR3 is 14 amino acids. The CDR3 spells CSVGVGSNYNEQFF. Written as DNA, the CDR3 is TGCAGCGTTGGGGTGGGATCAAACTACAATGAGCAGTTCTTC.

Of note for this clonotype: The conserved closing phenylalanine or tryptophan is absent in this CDR3, likely reflecting a read error. The chain has TRBV6-5 and TRBJ2-7; no firm D call. The germline V gene encodes CDR1 MNHEY and CDR2 SVGAGI. CDR3 length: 11 residues. CDR3 coding DNA: TGCGCCAGCAGTTACTCGCGAGAGCAGTACCTC. This codes for CASSYSREQYL.

The rearrangement uses TRBV5-6 and TRBJ2-1; D not certain. The CDR3 is made up of 15 amino acids. Germline loops: CDR1 SGHDT, CDR2 YYEEEE. V lost 2 bases and J lost 0, with 9 bases in between. The CDR3 DNA reads TGTGCCAGCAGCTTAACACGGAGCTCCTACAATGAGCAGTTCTTC. Protein product: CASSLTRSSYNEQFF.

The chain carries TRBV4-2 and TRBJ2-2; D remains unclear. Germline V gives CDR1 LGHNA, CDR2 YNFKEQ. V shed 3 bases and J shed 6 bases, with 20 bases lying between them. The CDR3 length is 17 residues. The CDR3 DNA reads TGTGCCAGCAGCCAGGACGAGGAAGAGCAGTCAGCCGGGGAGCTGTTTTTT. It yields the protein CASSQDEEEQSAGELFF.

Of note for this clonotype: One junction end disagrees with the germline gene, perhaps due to a read error. The chain joins TRBV20-1 to TRBJ2-1; possible D gene TRBD2, 6 bases. CDR1 and CDR2 from the germline V gene are DFQATT and SNEGSKA (reference sequence). This CDR3 region has 14 residues. CDR3 residues: CSAATGTSFDEQFF. Here the CDR3 DNA reads TGCAGTGCTGCTACCGGGACTTCGTTCGATGAACAGTTCTTC.